This T cell receptor (beta chain) was identified in a study of T cells in Graves' hyperthyroidism and ophthalmopathy. Recently diagnosed hyperthyroidism of less than 2 months' duration affected patients aged 18 to 65. PBMCs were obtained from 9 to 10 ml fresh peripheral blood. RNA transcripts were the template for amplifying TCR beta CDR3 regions. First-round RT-PCR with HTBI primers amplified the TCR CDR3 region. TCRdb re-derived calls from the multiplex PCR reads in MiXCR, one entry per CDR3 protein. The repertoire holds approximately 370,000 distinct CDR3 sequences, 17% seen once, with 34% in the top ten. The CDR3 extends over 13 amino acids. V lost 7 bases, J lost 2 bases, and 4 bases stayed unmatched. CDR1 and CDR2 (germline): DFQATT, SNEGSKA (reference sequence).

This TCR was recovered from a woman aged 25 to 39 with Graves' hyperthyroidism that later progressed to Graves' ophthalmopathy. Sequencing input: blood. The chain is built from TRBV20-1 and TRBJ1-5; 8 bases line up with TRBD1. This CDR3 is CSGQGKGNQPQHF. CDR3 nucleotide sequence: TGCAGTGGACAGGGGAAGGGCAATCAGCCCCAGCATTTT.